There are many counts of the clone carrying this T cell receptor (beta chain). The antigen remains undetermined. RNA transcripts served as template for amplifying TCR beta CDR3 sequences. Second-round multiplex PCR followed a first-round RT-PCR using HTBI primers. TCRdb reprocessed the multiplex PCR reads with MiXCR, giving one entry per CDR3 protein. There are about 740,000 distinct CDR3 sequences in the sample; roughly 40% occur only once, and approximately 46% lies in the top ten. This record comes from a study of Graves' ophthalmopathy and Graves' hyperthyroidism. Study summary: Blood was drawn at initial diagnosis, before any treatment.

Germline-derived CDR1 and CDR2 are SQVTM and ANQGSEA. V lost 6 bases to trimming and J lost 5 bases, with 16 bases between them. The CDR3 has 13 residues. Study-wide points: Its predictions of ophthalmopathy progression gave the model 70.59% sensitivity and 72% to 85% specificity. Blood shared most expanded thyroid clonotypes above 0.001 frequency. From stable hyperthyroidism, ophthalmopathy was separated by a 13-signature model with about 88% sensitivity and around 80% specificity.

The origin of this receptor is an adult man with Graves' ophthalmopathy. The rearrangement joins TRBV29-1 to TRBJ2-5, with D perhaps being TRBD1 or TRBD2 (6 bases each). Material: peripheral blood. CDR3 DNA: TGCAGCGTGGGGCCGGGGGCGGGGGAGACCCAGTACTTC. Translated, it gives CSVGPGAGETQYF.